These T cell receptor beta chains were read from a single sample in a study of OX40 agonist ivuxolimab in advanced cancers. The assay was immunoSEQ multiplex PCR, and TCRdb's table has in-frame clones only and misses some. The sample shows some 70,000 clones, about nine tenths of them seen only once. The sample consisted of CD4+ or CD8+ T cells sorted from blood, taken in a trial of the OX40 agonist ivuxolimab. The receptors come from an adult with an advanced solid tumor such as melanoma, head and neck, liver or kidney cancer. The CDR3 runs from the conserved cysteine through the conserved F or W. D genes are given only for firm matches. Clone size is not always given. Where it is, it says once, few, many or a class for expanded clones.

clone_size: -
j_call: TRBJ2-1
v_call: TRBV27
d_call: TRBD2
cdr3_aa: CASSLLAGGGEQFF
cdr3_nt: TGTGCCAGCAGTTTACTAGCGGGGGGCGGTGAGCAGTTCTTC

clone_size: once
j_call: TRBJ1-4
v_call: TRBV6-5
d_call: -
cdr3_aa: CASSPGNEKLFF
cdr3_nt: TGTGCCAGCAGTCCCGGGAATGAAAAACTGTTTTTT

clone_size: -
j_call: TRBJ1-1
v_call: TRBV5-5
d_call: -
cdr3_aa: CASSSRGGRGAFF
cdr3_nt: TGTGCCAGCAGCTCGAGAGGGGGGCGAGGGGCTTTCTTT

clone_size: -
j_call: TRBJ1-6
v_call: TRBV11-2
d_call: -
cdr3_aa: CASSYIGGQGNLHF
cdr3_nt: TGTGCCAGCAGTTACATAGGAGGGCAGGGGAACCTCCACTTT

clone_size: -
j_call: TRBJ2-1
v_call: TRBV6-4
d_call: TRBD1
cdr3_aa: CASTEGQAGNEQFF
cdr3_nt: TGTGCCAGCACCGAGGGACAGGCGGGGAATGAGCAGTTCTTC

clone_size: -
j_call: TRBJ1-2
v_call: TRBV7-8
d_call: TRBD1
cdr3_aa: CASSLEQGILEYGYTF
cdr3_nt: TGTGCCAGCAGCTTAGAACAGGGGATATTAGAGTATGGCTACACCTTC

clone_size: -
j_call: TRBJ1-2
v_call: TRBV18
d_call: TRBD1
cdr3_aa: CASSPPVRGRGGYTF
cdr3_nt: TGTGCCAGCTCACCACCGGTCAGGGGGCGCGGGGGCTACACCTTC

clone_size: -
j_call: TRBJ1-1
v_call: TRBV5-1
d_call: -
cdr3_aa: CASSLGGIEAFF
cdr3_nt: TGCGCCAGCAGCTTGGGGGGAATTGAAGCTTTCTTT

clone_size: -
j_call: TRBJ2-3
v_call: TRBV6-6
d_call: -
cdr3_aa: CASTRGISVNTDTQYF
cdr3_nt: TGTGCCAGCACACGAGGGATCAGCGTGAACACAGATACGCAGTATTTT

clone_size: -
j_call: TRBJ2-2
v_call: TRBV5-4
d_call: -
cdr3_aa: CASSPGGFVGTGELFF
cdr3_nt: TGTGCCAGCAGCCCCGGCGGGTTCGTTGGCACCGGGGAGCTGTTTTTT

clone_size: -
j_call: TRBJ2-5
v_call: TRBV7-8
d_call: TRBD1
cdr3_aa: CASSLWTGVRETQYF
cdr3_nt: TGTGCCAGCAGCTTATGGACAGGGGTGAGAGAGACCCAGTACTTC